This is a list of T cell receptor beta chains from one sample in a study of Graves' ophthalmopathy and Graves' hyperthyroidism. TCRdb reprocessed the multiplex PCR reads via MiXCR and lists one record per CDR3 protein. Here the sample spans about 480,000 distinct CDR3 sequences, approximately 15% being singletons. The sample comprised blood. The receptors originated from a woman aged 25 to 39 with Graves' ophthalmopathy. The CDR3 runs from the conserved cysteine through the conserved F or W. The order of the fields is J gene, D gene, clone size, V gene, CDR3 protein, CDR3 DNA. The D gene is left open where the match is weak. Not every row has a clone size; where given, it reads once, few, many or a size class.

>TRBJ2-5|TRBD2|many|TRBV4-2
CASSQEPAGDQETQYF
TGTGCCAGCAGCCAAGAACCAGCGGGAGACCAAGAGACCCAGTACTTC
>TRBJ2-5|TRBD2|-|TRBV12-3/TRBV12-4
CASSFRLAGGPMGETQYF
TGTGCCAGCAGTTTCCGGCTAGCGGGAGGGCCGATGGGAGAGACCCAGTACTTC
>TRBJ2-5|TRBD1|many|TRBV12-3/TRBV12-4
CASSLRDRQETQYF
TGTGCCAGCAGTTTACGGGACAGACAAGAGACCCAGTACTTC
>TRBJ2-7|-|-|TRBV2
CASRGDMSSYEQYF
TGTGCCAGCAGGGGGGACATGAGCTCCTACGAGCAGTACTTC
>TRBJ1-2|TRBD1|few|TRBV18
CASSPPYGQGFGQAF
TGTGCCAGCTCACCACCGTATGGACAGGGTTTCGGACAGGCTTTC
>TRBJ1-5|TRBD1|few|TRBV30
CAWSKTGGGQPQHF
TGTGCCTGGAGTAAGACAGGGGGCGGTCAGCCCCAGCATTTT
>TRBJ2-7|TRBD1|many|TRBV6-5
CASINDRAYEQYF
TGTGCCAGCATTAACGACAGGGCATACGAGCAGTACTTC
>TRBJ2-5|-|few|TRBV3-1
CASSPSSSVKTQYF
TGTGCCAGCAGCCCGTCTAGCTCCGTTAAGACCCAGTACTTC
>TRBJ1-1|TRBD1|many|TRBV6-5
CASNPRDRGLTFF
TGTGCCAGCAACCCCCGGGACAGGGGTTTAACTTTCTTT
>TRBJ2-7|TRBD2|many|TRBV12-3/TRBV12-4
CASSPRAGGHYEQYF
TGTGCCAGCAGTCCCCGAGCGGGAGGCCACTACGAGCAGTACTTC
>TRBJ2-7|-|many|TRBV12-3/TRBV12-4
CASRLAGLTYEQYF
TGTGCCAGCAGGTTAGCAGGGCTTACCTACGAGCAGTACTTC
>TRBJ2-7|-|many|TRBV7-3
CASSALESEQYF
TGTGCCAGCAGTGCGTTGGAGAGCGAGCAGTACTTC
>TRBJ2-7|-|few|TRBV11-1
CASSLLEGNYEQYF
TGTGCCAGCAGCTTATTAGAGGGTAACTACGAGCAGTACTTC
>TRBJ1-3|-|many|TRBV30
CAWSVSSSGNTIYF
TGTGCCTGGAGTGTCAGCAGCTCTGGAAACACCATATATTTT
>TRBJ2-7|TRBD2|many|TRBV13
CASSPGLAGGQYEQYF
TGTGCCAGCAGCCCCGGACTAGCGGGGGGGCAGTACGAGCAGTACTTC
>TRBJ1-1|TRBD1|many|TRBV15
CATRDRGWDTEAFF
TGTGCCACCAGGGACAGGGGTTGGGACACTGAAGCTTTCTTT
>TRBJ1-1|-|many|TRBV20-1
CSARDPNTEAFF
TGCAGTGCACGAGACCCTAACACTGAAGCTTTCTTT
>TRBJ2-3|-|-|TRBV6-1
CASSGQGSTDTQYF
TGTGCCAGCAGTGGCCAGGGTAGCACAGATACGCAGTATTTT
>TRBJ2-2|-|many|TRBV6-1
CASTFSGDTGELFF
TGTGCCAGCACCTTTTCGGGAGACACCGGGGAGCTGTTTTTT
>TRBJ2-5|TRBD2|many|TRBV6-1
CASSWTSGGTETQYF
TGTGCCAGCTCATGGACTAGCGGAGGTACAGAGACCCAGTACTTC
>TRBJ2-2|-|many|TRBV12-3/TRBV12-4
CASTARLGATGELFF
TGTGCCAGCACCGCGAGGCTGGGAGCCACCGGGGAGCTGTTTTTT
>TRBJ2-5|TRBD2|many|TRBV28
CASKRGLGKETQYF
TGTGCCAGCAAGCGGGGCTTAGGGAAAGAGACCCAGTACTTC
>TRBJ1-2|-|many|TRBV19
CASSIGGTNYGYTF
TGTGCCAGTAGTATCGGCGGAACTAACTATGGCTACACCTTC
>TRBJ2-6|-|many|TRBV6-2/TRBV6-3
CASSDGLSGANVLTF
TGTGCCAGCAGTGACGGCCTCTCTGGGGCCAACGTCCTGACTTTC
>TRBJ2-4|TRBD1|many|TRBV6-4
CASRKQGFAKNIQYF
TGTGCCAGCCGTAAACAGGGGTTCGCCAAAAACATTCAGTACTTC
>TRBJ2-5|TRBD2|many|TRBV24-1
CATSDPSGGAETQYF
TGTGCCACCAGTGACCCTAGCGGGGGGGCTGAGACCCAGTACTTC
>TRBJ2-7|-|few|TRBV3-1
CASSQGLSIYEQYF
TGTGCCAGCAGCCAGGGGCTTAGCATCTACGAGCAGTACTTC
>TRBJ1-5|-|few|TRBV6-1
CASRETVSNQPQHF
TGTGCCAGCAGGGAAACAGTTAGCAATCAGCCCCAGCATTTT
>TRBJ2-5|-|many|TRBV5-1
CASSGHQETQYF
TGCGCCAGCAGCGGTCACCAAGAGACCCAGTACTTC
>TRBJ2-2|-|many|TRBV11-3
CASSLEMTGELFF
TGTGCCAGCAGCTTGGAAATGACCGGGGAGCTGTTTTTT